What follows are 15 T cell receptor beta chains derived from one specimen sequenced in a study of blood T cell repertoires in COVID-19. Measured with immunoSEQ multiplex PCR; TCRdb has only the in-frame clones, and not every one. The sample has about 190,000 clones; about 80% are singletons. Sequencing used peripheral blood. These receptors were obtained from a man aged 55 to 69 with acute or convalescent COVID-19.

The V and J genes are TRBV4-2 and TRBJ2-1; 12 positions agree with TRBD2. Per the germline V gene, CDR1 is LGHNA and CDR2 is YNFKEQ. The CDR3 runs 15 residues. Trimming cost V 1 base and J 7 bases; bases outside gene matches: 2. CDR3: CASSQGTSGENEQFF. CDR3 nucleotides: TGTGCCAGCAGCCAAGGGACTAGCGGGGAAAATGAGCAGTTCTTC.

The J gene is TRBJ2-3, the V gene TRBV28, with D possibly being TRBD2 (5 bases). CDR1 is MDHEN and CDR2 is SYDVKM in the germline V gene. Trimming took 2 bases from V and 1 from J, leaving 10 bases between them. The CDR3 is 15 amino acids. The CDR3 protein is CASSLRGKRTDTQYF. DNA for the CDR3: TGTGCCAGCAGTTTAAGAGGGAAACGCACAGATACGCAGTATTTT.

V usage is TRBV5-6 and J usage is TRBJ1-2; possibly TRBD1 for D (5 bases). This CDR3 is 13 amino acids long. The V end was cut by 4 bases, the J end by 4 bases, with 11 bases between. Germline assignment: CDR1 SGHDT and CDR2 YYEEEE. CDR3: CASSERGSYGYTF. CDR3 sequence (DNA): TGTGCCAGCAGCGAAAGGGGTAGCTATGGCTACACCTTC.

The CDR3 bases are TGTGCCAGCAGCGTAGCTCCTAGCGGGAGGGCCCTCGGCGGGGAGCTGTTTTTT. It translates to CASSVAPSGRALGGELFF. The chain combines TRBV9 with TRBJ2-2; 12 nucleotides agree with TRBD2. The V and J ends lost 0 bases and 7 bases, in that order; junction bases with no gene match: 10. Germline CDR1 reads SGDLS; CDR2 reads YYNGEE. The CDR3 is made up of 18 amino acids.

This clone was recorded a few times. The rearrangement joins TRBV7-9 to TRBJ1-2, with a tentative D call TRBD1 (6 bases). V was cut by 1 base and J by 6 bases, with 15 bases left in between. Germline V gene sequence: CDR1 SEHNR, CDR2 FQNEAQ (reference sequence). The length of the CDR3 is 15 residues. Here the CDR3 DNA reads TGTGCCAGCAGCTTAGAGGTCAGGGGAGGGGATGGCTACACCTTC. It encodes CASSLEVRGGDGYTF.

This clone was detected only a few times. The CDR3 DNA follows: TGTGCCCTCAGGAGGGGATCGGGCTACGGCTACACCTTC. This gives the protein CALRRGSGYGYTF. This sequence joins TRBV28 and TRBJ1-2, with D tentatively TRBD1 (5 bases). This CDR3 comprises 13 residues. The V gene's germline CDR1 is MDHEN and CDR2 SYDVKM. The V end lost 11 bases, the J end lost 8 bases, and 21 bases lay between the germline ends.

This rearrangement joins TRBV3-1 (or the pseudogene TRBV3-2) to TRBJ2-1; the D gene is possibly TRBD2 (5 bases). Germline V gene sequence: CDR1 LGHDT, CDR2 YNNKEL (reference sequence). With 4 bases removed from V and 7 bases from J, the gap between germline ends came to 8 bases. The CDR3 loop spans 12 amino acids. The chain's CDR3 is CASSLARNEQFF. The DNA of the CDR3 is TGTGCCAGCAGCCTAGCGCGGAATGAGCAGTTCTTC.

This clone was counted only a few times. The chain uses TRBV19 and TRBJ2-2; 15 positions match TRBD2. This CDR3 has 21 amino acids. The V and J ends lost 7 bases and 5 bases, in that order; junction bases with no gene match: 20. The germline V gene encodes CDR1 LNHDA and CDR2 SQIVND (reference sequence). The CDR3 here is CASTHNKRGLAGGSRTGELFF. The CDR3 DNA follows: TGTGCCAGTACCCATAATAAAAGGGGACTAGCGGGGGGTAGTCGAACCGGGGAGCTGTTTTTT.

A single count supports this clone. The rearrangement links TRBV2 to TRBJ1-1, with TRBD1 as a possible D gene (6 bases). This CDR3 spans 16 amino acids. V dropped 5 bases and J dropped 4 bases, with 20 bases sitting between them. The germline CDR1 and CDR2 sequences are SNHLY and FYNNEI. CDR3 in amino acids: CASSSPTGIGATEAFF. DNA for the CDR3: TGTGCCAGCAGTTCCCCTACAGGGATCGGGGCCACTGAAGCTTTCTTT.

The chain combines TRBV5-1 with TRBJ2-5; 12 nucleotides agree with TRBD2. Germline V CDR1 and CDR2: SGHRS, YFSETQ. The trim removed 4 bases at V and 5 bases at J, leaving 6 bases unmatched. The CDR3 spans 15 residues. The CDR3 DNA follows: TGCGCCAGCAGCCCGCTAGCGGGAGGGCAGGAGACCCAGTACTTC. Its protein is CASSPLAGGQETQYF.

The rearrangement uses TRBV3-1 (or the pseudogene TRBV3-2) and TRBJ1-2, with D perhaps TRBD1 (5 bases). The CDR3 has 18 residues. The germline gives CDR1 LGHDT, CDR2 YNNKEL (reference sequence). The ends were cut back, 3 bases at V and 2 bases at J, with 22 bases in the middle. CDR3 region: CASSHLGSWGQPNYGYTF. CDR3 nucleotides: TGTGCCAGCAGCCACTTAGGTAGCTGGGGCCAGCCCAACTATGGCTACACCTTC.

This clone has more than one count but fewer than ten. The chain is built from TRBV3-1 (or the pseudogene TRBV3-2) and TRBJ1-5; possible D gene TRBD1, 6 bases. The CDR3 loop spans 13 amino acids. Trimming took 4 bases from V and 5 from J, leaving 9 bases between them. Germline V gene lookup returns CDR1 LGHDT and CDR2 YNNKEL (reference sequence). The CDR3 loop reads CASSRDTDQPQHF. CDR3 coding DNA: TGTGCCAGCAGCCGGGACACTGATCAGCCCCAGCATTTT.

CDR3: CASSQDGGRLQPQHF. Written as DNA, the CDR3 is TGCGCCAGCAGCCAAGATGGGGGCAGGCTACAGCCCCAGCATTTT. This chain uses TRBV4-3 with TRBJ1-5; D may be TRBD1 (6 bases). CDR3 length equals 15 residues. The V gene's germline CDR1 is LGHNA and CDR2 YSLEER. Trimming stripped 0 bases from V and 7 bases from J, with 13 bases between.

The sample holds a few counts of this clone. This rearrangement joins TRBV6-1 to TRBJ1-6; maybe TRBD1 (5 bases). Trimming pared 2 bases from V and 7 bases from J, leaving 18 bases between. The germline V gene has CDR1 MNHNS and CDR2 SASEGT. The CDR3 runs 17 residues. The CDR3 is CASSEWLGGGDNSPLHF. The CDR3 nucleotides read TGTGCCAGCAGTGAATGGTTGGGGGGGGGAGACAATTCACCCCTCCACTTT.

The gene calls are TRBV20-1 and TRBJ1-2; D not certain. Germline V gene lookup returns CDR1 DFQATT and CDR2 SNEGSKA (reference sequence). The CDR3 consists of 11 residues. The germline V and J ends were trimmed by 6 bases and 2 bases, with 7 bases remaining between them. CDR3 protein: CSAGDNYGYTF. For the CDR3, the DNA is TGCAGTGCGGGAGACAACTATGGCTACACCTTC.